This TCR beta chain is drawn from a study of blood T cell repertoires in COVID-19. Study context: Nucleic acid was either cDNA or gDNA, and it came from T cells, B-cell-depleted T cells, or PBMCs.

Original methodology: Amplified reference gene primers provided the basis for estimating nucleated cell counts. The data were produced by immunoSEQ multiplex PCR, yet TCRdb's version contains in-frame clones alone and is incomplete. Clonal size and the V and J genes are those of that table, whereas D and trimming came from the DNA. The top ten clones hold 25% to 40% of a sample with tens of thousands of clones, 60% to 85% of them seen once. The CDR3 has 14 residues. Germline V gives CDR1 KGHSH, CDR2 LQKENI. Germline trimming cut 4 bases from V and 4 bases from J; bases unmatched to any gene: 3. V gene TRBV18 combines with J gene TRBJ1-5, with 8 positions matching TRBD1. Input material: peripheral blood. This receptor was obtained from a human donor in a cohort sampled during active COVID-19. In nucleotides, the CDR3 is TGTGCCAGCTCACTAAGGGACAGGAATCAGCCCCAGCATTTT. As protein: CASSLRDRNQPQHF. Supplemented by reference TRBV18 and TRBJ1-5, the full variable domain reads NAGVMQNPRHLVRRRGQEARLRCSPMKGHSHVYWYRQLPEEGLKFMVYLQKENIIDESGMPKERFSAEFPKEGPSILRIQQVVRGDSAAYFCASSLRDRNQPQHFGDGTRLSIL.